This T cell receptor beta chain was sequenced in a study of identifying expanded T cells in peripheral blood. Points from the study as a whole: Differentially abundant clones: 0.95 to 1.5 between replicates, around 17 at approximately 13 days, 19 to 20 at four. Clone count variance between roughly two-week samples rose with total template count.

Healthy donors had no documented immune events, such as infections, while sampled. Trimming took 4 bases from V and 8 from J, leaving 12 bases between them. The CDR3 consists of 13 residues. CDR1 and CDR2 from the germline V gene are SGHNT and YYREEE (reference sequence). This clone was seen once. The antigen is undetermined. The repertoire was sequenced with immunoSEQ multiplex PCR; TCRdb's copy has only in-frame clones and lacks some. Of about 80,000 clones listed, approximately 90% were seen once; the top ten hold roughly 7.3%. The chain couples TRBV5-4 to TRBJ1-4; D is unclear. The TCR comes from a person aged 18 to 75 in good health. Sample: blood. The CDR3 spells CASSPGLGEKLFF. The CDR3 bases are TGTGCCAGCAGCCCGGGGTTGGGAGAAAAACTGTTTTTT.